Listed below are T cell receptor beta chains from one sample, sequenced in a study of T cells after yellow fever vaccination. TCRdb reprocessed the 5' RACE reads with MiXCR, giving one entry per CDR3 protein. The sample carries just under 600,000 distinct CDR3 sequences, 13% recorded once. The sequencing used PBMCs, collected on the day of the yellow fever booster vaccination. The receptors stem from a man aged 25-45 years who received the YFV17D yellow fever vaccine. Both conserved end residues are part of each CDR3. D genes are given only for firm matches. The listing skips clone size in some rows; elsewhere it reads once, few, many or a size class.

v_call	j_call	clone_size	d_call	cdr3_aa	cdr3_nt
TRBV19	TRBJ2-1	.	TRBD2	CASSIRTSAYNEQFF	TGTGCCAGTAGTATTAGGACTAGCGCCTACAATGAGCAGTTCTTC
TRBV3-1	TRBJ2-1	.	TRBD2	CASSQDSSGGQQFF	TGTGCCAGCAGCCAAGATTCTAGCGGGGGACAGCAGTTCTTC
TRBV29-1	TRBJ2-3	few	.	CSVTQIPDTQYF	TGCAGCGTTACGCAGATCCCAGATACGCAGTATTTT
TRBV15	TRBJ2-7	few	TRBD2	CATSRDRLAESYEQYF	TGTGCCACCAGCAGAGATCGACTAGCGGAGTCCTACGAGCAGTACTTC
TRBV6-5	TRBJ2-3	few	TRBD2	CASSSTSGRRSGTDTQYF	TGTGCCAGCAGTTCGACTAGCGGGAGGAGGAGTGGCACAGATACGCAGTATTTT
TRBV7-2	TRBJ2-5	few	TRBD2	CASSLGTSGPYRETQYF	TGTGCCAGCAGCTTAGGGACTAGCGGACCTTATAGGGAGACCCAGTACTTC
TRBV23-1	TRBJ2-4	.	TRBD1	CASSRDSHPVKNIQYF	TGCGCCAGCAGTCGGGACAGTCATCCCGTCAAAAACATTCAGTACTTC
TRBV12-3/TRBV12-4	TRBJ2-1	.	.	CASSLGLVQRFF	TGTGCCAGCAGTTTAGGATTGGTGCAGCGGTTCTTC
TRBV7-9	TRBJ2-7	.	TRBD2	CASSWVGTSYEQYF	TGTGCCAGCAGCTGGGTTGGGACTAGCTACGAGCAGTACTTC
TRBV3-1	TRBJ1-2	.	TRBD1	CASSQEWGTVNYGYTF	TGTGCCAGCAGCCAAGAATGGGGGACAGTCAACTATGGCTACACCTTC
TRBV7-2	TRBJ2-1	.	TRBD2	CASSSSGGEYYEQFF	TGTGCCAGCAGCTCTAGCGGAGGGGAGTATTATGAGCAGTTCTTC
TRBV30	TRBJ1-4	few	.	CAWSLGQGNEKLFF	TGTGCCTGGAGCCTGGGGCAGGGGAATGAAAAACTGTTTTTT
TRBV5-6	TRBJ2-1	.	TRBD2	CASSLRTSGTHNEQFF	TGTGCCAGCAGCCTACGGACTAGCGGGACCCACAATGAGCAGTTCTTC
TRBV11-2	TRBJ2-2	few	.	CASSLGGASAGELFF	TGTGCCAGCAGCTTAGGCGGCGCAAGTGCCGGGGAGCTGTTTTTT
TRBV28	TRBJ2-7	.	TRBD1	CASSRPGQEPYEQYF	TGTGCCAGCAGTCGGCCGGGACAGGAACCCTACGAGCAGTACTTC
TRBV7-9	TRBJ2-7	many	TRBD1	CASSFIRGQGGTEQYF	TGTGCCAGCAGCTTTATACGAGGACAGGGAGGAACCGAGCAGTACTTC
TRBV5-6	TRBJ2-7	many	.	CASSLAPGYSYEQYF	TGTGCCAGCAGCTTGGCTCCTGGCTACTCCTACGAGCAGTACTTC
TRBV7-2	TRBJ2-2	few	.	CASSGGGVGTGELFF	TGTGCCAGCAGCGGAGGGGGGGTCGGCACCGGGGAGCTGTTTTTT
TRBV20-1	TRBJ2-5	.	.	CSARDTGLETQYF	TGCAGTGCTAGAGACACAGGCCTAGAGACCCAGTACTTC
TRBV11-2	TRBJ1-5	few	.	CASSSGPGTRDQPQHF	TGTGCCAGCAGCTCTGGACCCGGGACACGCGATCAGCCCCAGCATTTT
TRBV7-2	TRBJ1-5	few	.	CASSLGIQPQHF	TGTGCCAGCAGCTTAGGAATTCAGCCCCAGCATTTT
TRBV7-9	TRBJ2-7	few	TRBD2	CASSLDGLAGRREQYF	TGTGCCAGCAGCTTAGATGGGCTAGCGGGCCGGCGCGAGCAGTACTTC
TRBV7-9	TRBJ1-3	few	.	CASSLAWSSGNTIYF	TGTGCCAGCAGCTTAGCTTGGTCCTCTGGAAACACCATATATTTT
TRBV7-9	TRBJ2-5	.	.	CASRFGPAGETQYF	TGTGCCAGCAGGTTTGGGCCGGCGGGTGAGACCCAGTACTTC
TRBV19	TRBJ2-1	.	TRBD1	CASSMVQGRDEQFF	TGTGCCAGTAGTATGGTACAGGGGCGGGATGAGCAGTTCTTC
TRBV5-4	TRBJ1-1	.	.	CASSLRGGGEAFF	TGTGCCAGCAGCTTGAGGGGTGGTGGTGAAGCTTTCTTT
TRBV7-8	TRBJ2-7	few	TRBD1	CASSQGQGGAYEQYF	TGTGCCAGCAGCCAAGGACAGGGCGGCGCCTACGAGCAGTACTTC
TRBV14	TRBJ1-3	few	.	CASSQDPVTFSGNTIYF	TGTGCCAGCAGCCAAGATCCTGTGACATTCTCTGGAAACACCATATATTTT
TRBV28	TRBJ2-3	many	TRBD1	CASSSQDRVADTQYF	TGTGCCAGCAGTTCCCAGGACAGGGTTGCAGATACGCAGTATTTT
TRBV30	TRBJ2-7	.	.	CAWSSSTLSEQYF	TGTGCCTGGAGTTCATCTACGCTTAGTGAGCAGTACTTC
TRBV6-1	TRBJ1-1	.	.	CASRVVVETEAFF	TGTGCCAGCAGGGTCGTCGTGGAGACTGAAGCTTTCTTT
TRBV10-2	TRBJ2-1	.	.	CASSESSLDQFF	TGCGCCAGCAGTGAGTCGTCACTAGATCAGTTCTTC
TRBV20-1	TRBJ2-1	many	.	CSARPGYNEQFF	TGCAGTGCTAGACCCGGCTACAATGAGCAGTTCTTC
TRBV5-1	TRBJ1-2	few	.	CASSWAGYGYTF	TGCGCCAGCAGCTGGGCTGGGTATGGCTACACCTTC
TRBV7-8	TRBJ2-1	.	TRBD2	CASSLSSREVDEQFF	TGTGCCAGCAGCTTATCGTCTCGGGAGGTCGATGAGCAGTTCTTC
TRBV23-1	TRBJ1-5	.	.	CASTHGYRWQPQHF	TGCGCCAGCACCCACGGTTATCGGTGGCAGCCCCAGCATTTT
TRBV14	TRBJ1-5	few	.	CASSQNGGQPQHF	TGTGCCAGCAGCCAGAACGGGGGTCAGCCCCAGCATTTT
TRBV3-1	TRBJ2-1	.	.	CASSPFASSYNEQFF	TGTGCCAGCAGCCCCTTCGCCTCCTCCTACAATGAGCAGTTCTTC
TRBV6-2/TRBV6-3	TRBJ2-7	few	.	CATNQGTAYEQYF	TGTGCCACCAATCAGGGCACGGCCTACGAGCAGTACTTC
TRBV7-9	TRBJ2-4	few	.	CASSLVTGAKNIQYF	TGTGCCAGCAGCTTAGTTACTGGGGCCAAAAACATTCAGTACTTC
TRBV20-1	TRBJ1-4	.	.	CSARDPGTGNEKLFF	TGCAGTGCTAGAGATCCCGGGACGGGTAATGAAAAACTGTTTTTT
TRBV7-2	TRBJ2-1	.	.	CASSVAYRGLVNEQFF	TGTGCCAGCAGCGTAGCCTACCGGGGTCTCGTGAATGAGCAGTTCTTC
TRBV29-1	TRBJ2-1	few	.	CSLQHGYNEQFF	TGCAGCCTCCAACACGGCTACAATGAGCAGTTCTTC
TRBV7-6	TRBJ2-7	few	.	CASSSGDSAPYEQYF	TGTGCCAGCAGCTCGGGGGACAGTGCTCCCTACGAGCAGTACTTC
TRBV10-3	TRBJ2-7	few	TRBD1	CAISGGTGAYEQYF	TGTGCCATCAGTGGGGGGACAGGGGCCTACGAGCAGTACTTC
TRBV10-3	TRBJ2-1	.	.	CAISDSGTDPYNEQFF	TGTGCCATCAGTGATAGCGGGACAGACCCCTACAATGAGCAGTTCTTC
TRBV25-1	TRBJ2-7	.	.	CASSDPTSYEQYF	TGTGCCAGCAGTGACCCTACTAGTTACGAGCAGTACTTC
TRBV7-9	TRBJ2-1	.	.	CASSPRLTSYNEQFF	TGTGCCAGCAGCCCTCGACTGACTTCCTACAATGAGCAGTTCTTC
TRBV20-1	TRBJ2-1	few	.	CSATTLNGSSYNEQFF	TGCAGTGCTACTACTCTAAACGGGAGCTCCTACAATGAGCAGTTCTTC
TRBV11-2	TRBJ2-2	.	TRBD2	CASSLELAGGANTGELFF	TGTGCCAGCAGCTTAGAACTAGCGGGAGGGGCGAACACCGGGGAGCTGTTTTTT
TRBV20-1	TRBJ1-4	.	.	CSASADEKLFF	TGCAGTGCTAGCGCGGATGAAAAACTGTTTTTT
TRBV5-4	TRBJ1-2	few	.	CASSSPKGDFYGYTF	TGTGCCAGCAGTTCACCAAAGGGGGACTTCTATGGCTACACCTTC
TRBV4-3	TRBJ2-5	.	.	CASSQDHNRRETQYF	TGCGCCAGCAGCCAAGATCATAACAGGCGGGAGACCCAGTACTTC
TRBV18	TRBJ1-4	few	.	CASSNDRQNEKLFF	TGTGCCAGCTCCAACGACAGACAAAATGAAAAACTGTTTTTT
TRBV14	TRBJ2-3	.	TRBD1	CASSSSLDRVYLDTQYF	TGTGCCAGCAGTTCCTCTCTTGACAGGGTATATTTGGATACGCAGTATTTT
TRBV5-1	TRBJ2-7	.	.	CASSLSSDYEQYF	TGCGCCAGCAGCTTGTCTAGCGACTACGAGCAGTACTTC
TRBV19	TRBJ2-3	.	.	CASMGETVGTDTQYF	TGTGCCAGTATGGGAGAGACAGTAGGCACAGATACGCAGTATTTT
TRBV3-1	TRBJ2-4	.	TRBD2	CASSQENREAPRVGLNIQYF	TGTGCCAGCAGCCAAGAAAACCGGGAGGCCCCTCGGGTTGGTTTAAACATTCAGTACTTC